This TCR beta chain emerged from a study of human T cells and chemical hapten exposure. This clonotype has just a few counts. The length of the CDR3 is 16 residues. Germline lookup yields CDR1 SGHNT and CDR2 YENEEA. The V and J ends lost 5 bases and 0 bases respectively, with 13 bases between them. Via MiXCR, TCRdb re-called the RACE reads, giving one row per CDR3 protein. The profile covers more than 100,000 distinct CDR3 sequences, with around an eighth appearing a single time and approximately 3% taken by the ten largest. Documented time point: pre-sensitization, week 0. Treatment described: therapeutic diphenylcyclopropenone sensitization with weekly scalp DPC.

V and J are TRBV11-3 and TRBJ2-2; a weak D match, TRBD1 (7 bases). The clonotype was recovered from a woman between 18 and 29 years old with alopecia areata. Some clones in this sample may be carry-over from other donors' samples. The sample in question was whole blood, obtained in connection with sensitization to the hapten diphenylcyclopropenone (DPC). The CDR3 region has the DNA TGTGCCAGCAGCGCTGCGGGACAGCCGAACACCGGGGAGCTGTTTTTT. Translated: CASSAAGQPNTGELFF.